This T cell receptor beta chain stems from a study of T cells in Graves' hyperthyroidism and ophthalmopathy. This clonotype was observed at least ten times. Template material for amplifying TCR beta CDR3 regions consisted of RNA transcripts. When the TCR CDR3 underwent first-round RT-PCR, the HTBI primer set was used. TCRdb independently ran MiXCR on the multiplex PCR reads; one entry per CDR3 protein. The repertoire has approximately 720,000 distinct CDR3 sequences, around 20% of them found once; the top ten carry about a sixth. Ahead of any ophthalmopathy symptoms, the blood sample was obtained at the first diagnosis of hyperthyroidism. Source material: blood. The sequence came from a woman in her forties or fifties with Graves' hyperthyroidism that later progressed to Graves' ophthalmopathy.

DNA for the CDR3: TGTGCCAGCAGTTTAGCTTGGGGAGGGGAAGTGAACACTGAAGCTTTCTTT. Protein: CASSLAWGGEVNTEAFF. The chain carries TRBV12-3 or TRBV12-4 and TRBJ1-1; possibly TRBD1 for D (5 bases). The CDR3 contains 17 residues. The ends were cut back, 0 bases at V and 0 bases at J, with 14 bases in the middle.